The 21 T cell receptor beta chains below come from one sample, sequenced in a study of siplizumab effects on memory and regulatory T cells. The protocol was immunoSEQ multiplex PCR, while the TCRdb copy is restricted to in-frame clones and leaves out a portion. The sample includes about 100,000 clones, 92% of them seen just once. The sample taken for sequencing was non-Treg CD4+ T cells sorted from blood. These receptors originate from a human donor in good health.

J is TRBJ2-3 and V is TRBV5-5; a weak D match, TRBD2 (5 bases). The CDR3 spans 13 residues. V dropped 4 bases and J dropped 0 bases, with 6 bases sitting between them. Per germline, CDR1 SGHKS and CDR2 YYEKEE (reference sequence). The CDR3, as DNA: TGTGCCAGCAGCAGCGGAAGCACAGATACGCAGTATTTT. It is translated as CASSSGSTDTQYF.

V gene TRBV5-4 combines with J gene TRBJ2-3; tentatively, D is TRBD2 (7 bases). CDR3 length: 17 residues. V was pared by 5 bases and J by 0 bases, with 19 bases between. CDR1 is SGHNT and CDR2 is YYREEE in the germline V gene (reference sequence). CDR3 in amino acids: CASRSRGGSSSTDTQYF. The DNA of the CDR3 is TGTGCCAGCAGGTCGAGGGGGGGATCCTCTAGCACAGATACGCAGTATTTT.

In nucleotides, the CDR3 is TGTGCCAGCAGCGGGACAGCTCATTCCTACGAGCAGTACTTC. Translation gives CASSGTAHSYEQYF. The chain recombines TRBV9 with TRBJ2-5; D is perhaps TRBD1 (6 bases). The end of the DNA aligns better with TRBJ2-7, so the J call may be wrong. This CDR3 region has 14 residues. Germline-derived CDR1 and CDR2 are SGDLS and YYNGEE.

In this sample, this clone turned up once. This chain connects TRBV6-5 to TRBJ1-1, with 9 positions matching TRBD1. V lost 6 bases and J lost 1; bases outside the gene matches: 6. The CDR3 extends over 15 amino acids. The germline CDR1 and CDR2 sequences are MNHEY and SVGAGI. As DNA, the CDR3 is TGTGCCAGCAGACCGAGGACAGGGGAGAACACTGAAGCTTTCTTT. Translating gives CASRPRTGENTEAFF.

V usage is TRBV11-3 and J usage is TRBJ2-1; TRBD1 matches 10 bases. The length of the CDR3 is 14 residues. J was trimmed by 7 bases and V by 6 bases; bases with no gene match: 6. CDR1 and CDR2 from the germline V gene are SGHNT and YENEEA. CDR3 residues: CASRPDRGRNEQFF. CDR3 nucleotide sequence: TGTGCCAGCAGACCGGACAGGGGGAGGAATGAGCAGTTCTTC.

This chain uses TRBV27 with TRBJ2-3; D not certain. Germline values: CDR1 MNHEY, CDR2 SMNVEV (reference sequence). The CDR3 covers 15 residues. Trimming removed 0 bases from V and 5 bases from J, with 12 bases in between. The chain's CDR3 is CASSLSFRAEDTQYF. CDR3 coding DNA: TGTGCCAGCAGTTTATCCTTCCGGGCGGAAGATACGCAGTATTTT.

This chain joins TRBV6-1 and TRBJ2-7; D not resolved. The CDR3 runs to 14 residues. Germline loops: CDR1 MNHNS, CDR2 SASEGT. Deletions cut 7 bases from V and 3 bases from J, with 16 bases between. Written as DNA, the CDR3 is TGTGCCAGCAAATCCTCTCTGGGCGGCTACGAGCAGTACTTC. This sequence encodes CASKSSLGGYEQYF.

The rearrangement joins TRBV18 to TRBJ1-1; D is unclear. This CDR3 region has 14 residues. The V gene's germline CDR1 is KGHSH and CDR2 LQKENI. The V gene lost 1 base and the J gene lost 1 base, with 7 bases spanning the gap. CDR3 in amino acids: CASSPLRENTEAFF. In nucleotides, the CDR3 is TGTGCCAGCTCACCACTCCGGGAGAACACTGAAGCTTTCTTT.

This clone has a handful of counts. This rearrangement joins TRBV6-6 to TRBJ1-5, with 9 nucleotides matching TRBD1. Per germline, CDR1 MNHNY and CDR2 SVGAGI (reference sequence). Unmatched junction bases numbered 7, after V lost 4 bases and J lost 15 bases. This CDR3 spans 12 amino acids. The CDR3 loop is CASSSGTGRWHF. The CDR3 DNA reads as TGTGCCAGCAGTTCCGGGACAGGGCGCTGGCATTTT.

The CDR3 sequence is CASSPGINTGELFF. The CDR3 DNA sequence: TGTGCCAGCAGTCCCGGGATTAACACCGGGGAGCTGTTTTTT. The gene calls are TRBV6-1 and TRBJ2-2, with D perhaps TRBD2 (5 bases). There are 14 residues in the CDR3. Between the trimmed V and J ends, which lost 5 bases and 2 bases, there was a span of 9 bases. Germline-derived CDR1 and CDR2 are MNHNS and SASEGT.

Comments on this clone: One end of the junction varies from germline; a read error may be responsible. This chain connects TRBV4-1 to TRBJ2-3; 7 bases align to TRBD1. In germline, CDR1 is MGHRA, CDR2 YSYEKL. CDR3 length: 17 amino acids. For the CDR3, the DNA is TGCGCCGGCAGCCAACTACCGGGACAGCCTAGCACAGATACGCAGTATTTT. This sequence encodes CAGSQLPGQPSTDTQYF.

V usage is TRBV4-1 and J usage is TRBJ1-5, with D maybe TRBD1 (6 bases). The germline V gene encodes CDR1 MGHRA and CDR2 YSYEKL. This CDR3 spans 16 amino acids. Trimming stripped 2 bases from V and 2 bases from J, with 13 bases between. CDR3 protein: CASSQPLWGRNQPQHF. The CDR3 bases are TGCGCCAGCAGCCAACCACTTTGGGGGCGCAATCAGCCCCAGCATTTT.

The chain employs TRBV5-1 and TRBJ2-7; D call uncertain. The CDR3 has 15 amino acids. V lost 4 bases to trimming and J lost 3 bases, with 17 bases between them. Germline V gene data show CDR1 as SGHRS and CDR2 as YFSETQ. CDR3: CASSPEWGRSYEQYF. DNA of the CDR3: TGCGCCAGCAGCCCGGAATGGGGTCGGAGCTACGAGCAGTACTTC.

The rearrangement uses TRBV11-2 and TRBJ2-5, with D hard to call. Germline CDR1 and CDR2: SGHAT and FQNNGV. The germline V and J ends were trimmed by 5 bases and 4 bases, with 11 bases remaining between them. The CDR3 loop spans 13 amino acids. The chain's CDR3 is CASSPTPTETQYF. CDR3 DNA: TGTGCCAGCAGCCCAACACCGACAGAGACCCAGTACTTC.

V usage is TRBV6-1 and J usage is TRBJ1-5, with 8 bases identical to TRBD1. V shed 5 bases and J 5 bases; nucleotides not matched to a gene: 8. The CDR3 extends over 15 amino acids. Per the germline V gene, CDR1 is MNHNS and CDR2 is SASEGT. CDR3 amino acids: CASSNQDRVHQPQHF. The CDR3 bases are TGTGCCAGCAGTAATCAGGACAGGGTACATCAGCCCCAGCATTTT.

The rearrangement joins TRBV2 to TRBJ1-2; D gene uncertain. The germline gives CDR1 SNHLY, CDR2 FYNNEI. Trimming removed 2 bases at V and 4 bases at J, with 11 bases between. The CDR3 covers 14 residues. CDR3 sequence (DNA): TGTGCCAGCAGTGAATCTGTGGGATCCTATGGCTACACCTTC. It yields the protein CASSESVGSYGYTF. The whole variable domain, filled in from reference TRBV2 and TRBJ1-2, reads EPEVTQTPSHQVTQMGQEVILRCVPISNHLYFYWYRQILGQKVEFLVSFYNNEISEKSEIFDDQFSVERPDGSNFTLKIRSTKLEDSAMYFCASSESVGSYGYTFGSGTRLTVV.

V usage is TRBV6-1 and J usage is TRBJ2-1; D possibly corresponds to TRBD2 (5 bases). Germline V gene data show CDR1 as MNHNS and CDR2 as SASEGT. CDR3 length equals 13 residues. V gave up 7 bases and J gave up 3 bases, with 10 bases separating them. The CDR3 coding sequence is TGTGCCAGCACTAGCCGGGTCTACAATGAGCAGTTCTTC. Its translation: CASTSRVYNEQFF.

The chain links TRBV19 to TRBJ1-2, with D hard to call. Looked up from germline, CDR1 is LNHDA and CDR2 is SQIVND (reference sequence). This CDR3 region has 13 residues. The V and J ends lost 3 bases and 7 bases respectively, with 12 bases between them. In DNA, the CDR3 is TGTGCCAGTAGTATTTCGGTTCTCTCTGGCTACACCTTC. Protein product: CASSISVLSGYTF.

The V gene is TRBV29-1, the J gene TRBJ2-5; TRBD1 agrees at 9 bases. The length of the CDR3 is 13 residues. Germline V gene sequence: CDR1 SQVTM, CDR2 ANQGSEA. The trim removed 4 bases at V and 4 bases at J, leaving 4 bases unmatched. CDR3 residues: CSVAGQGLETQYF. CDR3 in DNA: TGCAGCGTTGCCGGACAGGGGTTAGAGACCCAGTACTTC.

Here the CDR3 DNA reads TGTGCCTGGAGTGTACTGATGAACACTGAAGCTTTCTTT. It codes for CAWSVLMNTEAFF. This chain joins TRBV30 and TRBJ1-1; D remains ambiguous. The CDR3 runs 13 residues. V lost 0 bases and J lost 0, with 5 bases in between. Germline loops: CDR1 GTSNPN, CDR2 SVGIG (reference sequence).

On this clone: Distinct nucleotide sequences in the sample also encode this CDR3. The CDR3 protein is CATAGRKANTGELFF. In DNA form, the CDR3 reads TGTGCCACCGCGGGGAGAAAGGCGAACACCGGGGAGCTGTTTTTT. The V call is TRBV6-7, the J call TRBJ2-2; possibly TRBD2 for D (6 bases). TRBV6-7 is classed as an ORF, of uncertain function. Trimming stripped 10 bases from V and 0 bases from J, with 15 bases between. This CDR3 is built from 15 residues.